The present entry profiles one TCR beta chain with its context. This clone appeared once. Its antigen is currently not known. Nothing much larger sits one base from this clone, and base qualities are not available. The data belong to a study of cytomegalovirus exposure and HLA in healthy donors (dated by TCRdb to 2017 to 2019). About the full investigation: In an earlier analysis of some 610 of the donors, 276 Gb of sequence data and 100 million or so unique TCR beta sequences from about 190 million T cells were reported. An early release covering roughly 600 HLA-typed donors comprised roughly 300 gigabases of sequencing data and roughly 86 million unique TCR sequences. Of the 350 to 450 genotyped donors, about 84% fell in the genetic ancestry cluster associated with self-reported Caucasian donors. The aim of the study was to test whether cataloging public T cell receptors could identify signatures of past pathogen exposure. The study profiled the T cell repertoires of fewer than 850 subjects by immunosequencing and related them to cytomegalovirus serostatus. A separate validation cohort of 100 to 150 different subjects was used in addition to the approximately 610-subject first cohort. The study combined high-throughput TCR immunosequencing, statistical association of individual TCRs with disease status, and machine learning to predict cytomegalovirus infection status. A later analysis re-analyzed previously published TCR beta repertoires from approximately 670 donors and added high-resolution HLA genotyping to study TCR occurrence patterns. Rather than drawing on any new phenotypic data, the later analysis identified candidate immune exposures from TCR beta sequences and the way those sequences occurred across donors. To decide whether each TCR beta V gene segment behaved as functional or pseudogenic, an earlier analysis of approximately 620 of the donors relied on high-throughput TCR beta sequencing. Donor age, sex, ethnicity and CMV serostatus were compiled together with the repertoire data. A later genetic analysis used genome-wide SNP genotypes for about 60% of the roughly 700 donors, treating that subset as a discovery cohort. All discovery cohort repertoires had been generated on a single sequencing platform. HLA typing covered class I and class II loci at four-digit resolution. Typing coverage differed by locus: A, B, C, DRB1 and DQB1 were typed in roughly 620-630 donors, DQA1 in 522, DPA1 in around 610, and DPB1 in 400 to 480. Because of strong linkage in the cohort, roughly five DR-DQ haplotypes were treated as single units for association and clustering. On average, about 200,000 unique TCR beta nucleotide sequences were sequenced per donor among a few hundred genotyped donors of the cohort, with 15% to 20% of those sequences being non-productive.

The library came from the immunoSEQ multiplex PCR assay. For the multiplex PCR, a mixture combining 60 forward primers for TCR Vbeta segments and 13 reverse primers for TCR Jbeta segments was used. Amplification of the CDR3 region of rearranged TCR beta genes was performed with a multiplex PCR assay on genomic DNA. The Illumina HiSeq System was used to sequence the amplified TCR beta libraries as 87-base-pair reads. On the authors' methods: A later analysis tallied tens of millions of unique TCR beta chains across the approximately 670 repertoires, and approximately 11 million of those chains were shared by two or more donors. To remove PCR and sequencing errors, raw reads were error-corrected and collapsed into unique sequences using a nearest-neighbor algorithm that merged closely related sequences. CDR3 sequences were aligned to IMGT reference sequences to assign V, D and J gene segments. Each retained sequence needed at least a six-nucleotide match to both a V gene segment and a J gene segment. Rearrangements were classified as productive when the CDR3 lacked stop codons and remained in frame with V and J, and all other rearrangements were classified as non-productive. Following IMGT convention, CDR3 was defined as the stretch from the second conserved V-encoded cysteine up to the conserved J-encoded phenylalanine. In an earlier analysis of approximately 590 of the donors, sequences lacking an unambiguous match to a single V gene segment were excluded. In an earlier analysis of more than 500 of the donors, a V segment was called functional when productive rearrangements were above 56.7%, and segregating when the standard deviation between donors exceeded 5%. A statistical classification framework was built for diagnosing cytomegalovirus status from the catalog of TCR beta chain sequences. In a later analysis, V and J genes were assigned by comparing TCR nucleotide sequences against IMGT/GENE-DB human TR gene sequences. The TCRdist pipeline was used in a later analysis to assign CDR3 sequences and most-parsimonious VDJ recombination scenarios. A later analysis defined each TCR beta chain by its CDR3 amino acid sequence plus V-gene family, and excluded reads lacking a unique V-gene family. To address suspected cross-contamination and a sequencing artifact, a later analysis removed approximately 590 highly shared, low-generation-probability nucleotide sequences. In a later analysis, a clonal expansion index was calculated for each public chain from normalized within-repertoire ranks of inferred template counts. Generation probabilities in a later analysis came from a VDJ recombination model fitted to out-of-frame rearrangements, and those results were checked against IGoR. A later analysis scored TCR-TCR, TCR-HLA and TCR-CMV co-occurrence with hypergeometric tests, applying a repertoire-size bias correction to TCR pairs. False discovery rates were estimated in a later analysis by permuting HLA or CMV assignments 20 times. A later analysis grouped co-occurring TCRs with DBSCAN, adding TCRdist sequence similarity when clustering within HLA-allele-positive subsets. For co-occurrence clustering, repertoires with fewer than 30,000 or more than 120,000 public chains were excluded, along with about five repertoires with anomalous nucleotide sharing. Entries here come from immuneACCESS through TCRdb and include only in-frame sequences with V and J called. Some clones fail to appear in such tables; in the studies checked, an unresolved V gene covers under half of the shortfall, and the cause of the remainder is unknown. That table furnishes V, J and clone size, whereas the DNA furnished D and trimming. This sample comprises some 120,000 clones, 70% to 80% of them detected only once. The top ten hold 1.5% to 2% of the sample.

From its cysteine to its phenylalanine, the CDR3 spans 15 amino acids. Left in the record is the CDR3 DNA by itself, 45 bases read in frame from the first base. From the germline V gene, CDR1 is MGHDK and CDR2 is SYGVNS. V is cut back by 4 bases and J by 3 bases, with 4 bases in the junction unmatched. The research as a whole found: A further reported finding was that TCR beta sequences accurately predicted the HLA-A and HLA-B alleles for most subjects in the first cohort. The authors suggested that the approach could potentially be generalized to other disease states and immunological phenotypes. A cluster of highly shared sequence variants was judged likely to represent a technical artifact of the sequencing pipeline. Compared with equally common non-associated chains, HLA-associated TCR beta chains in a later analysis were more clonally expanded and had lower generation probabilities. In a later analysis, most CMV-associated TCR beta chains were found to appear HLA-restricted, with HLA associations seemingly driven largely by CMV exposure. Most TCR sequences were observed very rarely across donors, whereas some public TCRs were present in many individuals. A later analysis found that TCR association rates varied across HLA loci, with DRB1 alleles showing the most associated TCRs and HLA-C alleles the fewest. Compared with the approximately 600-donor mean, donors in an Asian-associated ancestry cluster had fewer N-insertions in productive TCRs, according to a later genetic analysis. Correlated functional status among segregating V segments might be attributable to linkage disequilibrium, but an unknown experimental factor could not be ruled out. Three of the identified cytomegalovirus-associated TCR beta chains were confirmed in vitro to be specific for cytomegalovirus antigens. An association between a missense DCLRE1C variant and V-gene and J-gene trimming of TCR beta chains was found in a later genetic analysis and replicated in an independent cohort. Because counts were too low, seventeen rarely observed V segments, including chromosome 9 orphons, were left out of the earlier analysis of approximately 500 of the donors. In an earlier analysis of about 540 of the donors, most TCR beta V segments were observed in productive rearrangements about 87% or about 30% of the time, broadly matching IMGT annotations. In both the original and validation cohorts, the classifier was reported to diagnose cytomegalovirus status with high specificity and sensitivity. Because HLA typing was unavailable for some donors at each locus, only the typed subset was used in association tests. When HLA alleles, especially DR and DQ, strongly co-occurred, attributing TCR associations to individual alleles was difficult. The presence/absence analyses assumed that sequencing depth was roughly uniform across donors, and that assumption may not be true. The study gave a list of roughly 150 TCR beta chains associated with cytomegalovirus. In this cohort, only TCR beta chains were sequenced, and detectable features were limited by the absence of alpha or paired-chain data. A later analysis reported that several top co-occurrence clusters appeared linked to parvovirus B19, influenza, CMV and Epstein-Barr virus. Immune exposure information for the cohort was limited to CMV serostatus. The 87-base-pair reads could not distinguish some IMGT-functional V segments, including TRBV6-2 and TRBV6-3, so those segments were excluded. Specific HLA alleles were associated with 16,951 TCR beta sequences at a false discovery rate of 0.05 in a later analysis.

The cohort was made up of under 800 healthy bone marrow donors. At the time of sampling, every cohort member was nominally healthy, though immune exposures that went unrecorded were likely present. The donor tested CMV seronegative, placing the donor among the 350 or so seronegative members of the cohort. Each donor provided a peripheral blood sample, and peripheral blood mononuclear cells were used for TCR beta sequencing. Genomic DNA was extracted from the blood cell samples with the Qiagen DNeasy Blood Extraction Kit. The chain couples TRBV25-1 to TRBJ2-3; the junction holds 10 bases that match TRBD2. Material for sequencing was PBMCs. This receptor was identified in a man between 18 and 35 years old in good health and CMV-seronegative. The CDR3 loop reads CASSASGSQTDTQYF. The nucleotide sequence is TGTGCCAGCAGTGCTAGCGGGAGTCAAACAGATACGCAGTATTTT. The CDR3 plus the reference TRBV25-1 and TRBJ2-3 genes for the other parts give the full variable domain: EADIYQTPRYLVIGTGKKITLECSQTMGHDKMYWYQQDPGMELHLIHYSYGVNSTEKGDLSSESTVSRIRTEHFPLTLESARPSHTSQYLCASSASGSQTDTQYFGPGTRLTVL.